This T cell receptor beta chain was sequenced in a study of T-cell memory formation after mild COVID-19. On the study more broadly: There were largely donor-specific TCR clusters. The study's findings and limits: CD4+ contracting clones lay mainly in CM and EM, CD8+ ones in EMRA.

Using constant-segment primers, 5'RACE produced TCR alpha and TCR beta cDNA libraries carrying sample barcodes and UMIs. MiXCR, run by TCRdb on the 5' RACE reads, gives a single entry per CDR3 protein. The sample shows around 140,000 distinct CDR3 sequences, roughly a fifth of them seen only once. Germline loops: CDR1 ENHRY, CDR2 SYGVKD. The CDR3 sequence is 14 residues long. Trimming took off 0 bases at V and 5 bases at J, with 8 bases between the two ends. This clonotype was observed a few times. No antigen is known for it. This sequence joins TRBV10-3 and TRBJ1-5; the D gene is possibly TRBD1 (5 bases). The sample comprised PBMCs or a T cell subset sorted from them (not recorded which). The source is an adult woman who had mild COVID-19 (a few samples of this study predate the infection). Cell type and time point are not known. The CDR3 bases are TGTGCCATCAGTGAGTCTTGGGGCGATCAGCCCCAGCATTTT. Amino acid sequence: CAISESWGDQPQHF.